This T cell receptor beta chain was sequenced in a study of cytomegalovirus exposure and HLA in healthy donors. General study points: Reports indicate that TCR beta sequences accurately predicted the HLA-A and HLA-B alleles of most subjects. A prior analysis recorded that most TCR beta V segments were productive about 87% or about 30% of the time. A later analysis reportedly found that, within productive TCRs, an Asian-associated ancestry cluster had fewer N-insertions than the mean observed across the approximately 700 donors. The study assumed roughly uniform donor sequencing depth for presence/absence analyses.

In the PCR, 60 Vbeta and 13 Jbeta primers were used. TCRdb keeps only in-frame clones here, not all; method: immunoSEQ multiplex PCR. The sample contains fewer than 150,000 clones, just under 80% of which appear only once. The V end was cut by 1 base, the J end by 4 bases, with 12 bases between. Germline V gene lookup returns CDR1 SGHNT and CDR2 YYREEE (reference sequence). The CDR3 has 15 amino acids. In its sample, this clone was seen a few times. As yet, its antigen is unknown. V is TRBV5-4 and J is TRBJ2-1, with D unresolved. The clonotype was recovered from a man younger than 45 in good health and CMV-seronegative. Sequencing used PBMCs. The CDR3 sequence: CASSLIHETYNEQFF. The CDR3 DNA sequence: TGTGCCAGCAGCTTGATACACGAAACGTACAATGAGCAGTTCTTC.